A single sample gave rise to the 29 T cell receptor beta chains below, sequenced in a study of blood T cell repertoires in COVID-19 (dated by TCRdb to 2018 to 2021). The library was built by means of the immunoSEQ multiplex PCR assay. TCRdb holds this immuneACCESS table with in-frame rearrangements only. Some clones are missing; in checked studies, unresolved V genes explain under half, and the rest has no known cause. The sample table lists fewer than 150,000 clones, 87% of them with a count of one. The ten most abundant clones make up more than 3.5% of the sample. The specimen was peripheral blood. All receptors derive from a woman aged 35 to 49 with acute or convalescent COVID-19.

This rearrangement joins TRBV5-1 to TRBJ1-4; 12 bases fit TRBD1. With V trimmed by 1 base and J by 3 bases, 7 bases remained unmatched. The germline CDR1 and CDR2 sequences are SGHRS and YFSETQ. The CDR3 loop spans 18 amino acids. CDR3 sequence: CASSLTGQGARANEKLFF. The DNA of the CDR3 is TGCGCCAGCAGCTTGACGGGACAGGGGGCGCGGGCTAATGAAAAACTGTTTTTT. The whole variable domain, remainder taken from reference TRBV5-1 and TRBJ1-4, is KAGVTQTPRYLIKTRGQQVTLSCSPISGHRSVSWYQQTPGQGLQFLFEYFSETQRNKGNFPGRFSGRQFSNSRSEMNVSTLELGDSALYLCASSLTGQGARANEKLFFGSGTQLSVL.

This chain connects TRBV12-3 or TRBV12-4 to TRBJ1-1; 10 nucleotides agree with TRBD1. The CDR3 contains 13 residues. J was trimmed by 5 bases and V by 7 bases; bases with no gene match: 4. CDR3 coding DNA: TGTGCCAGCACCTTGGACAGGGGGACTGAAGCTTTCTTT. Translating it yields CASTLDRGTEAFF.

This sequence joins TRBV2 and TRBJ1-3; D is ambiguous. Germline V gene lookup returns CDR1 SNHLY and CDR2 FYNNEI. V dropped 6 bases and J dropped 3 bases, with 12 bases sitting between them. The CDR3 runs to 14 residues. CDR3 sequence: CASRALGVGNTIYF. The CDR3 DNA follows: TGTGCCAGCAGAGCCCTCGGGGTTGGAAACACCATATATTTT.

V is TRBV5-1 and J is TRBJ2-1, with TRBD2 identical over 12 bases. CDR3 length: 16 residues. J gave up 5 bases and V 2 bases, and 5 bases lay outside the gene matches. Germline CDR1 is SGHRS and CDR2 is YFSETQ. CDR3 sequence: CASSFGLAGPHNEQFF. CDR3 DNA: TGCGCCAGCAGCTTCGGACTAGCGGGACCCCACAATGAGCAGTTCTTC.

This clone came up once. The chain is built from TRBV28 and TRBJ1-2; D is possibly TRBD1 (6 bases). Germline assignment: CDR1 MDHEN and CDR2 SYDVKM. The CDR3 has 18 amino acids. The ends were cut back, 4 bases at V and 5 bases at J, with 26 bases in the middle. CDR3 bases: TGTGCCAGCAGTTCCATGGGATGGCAGGGGACCCACTCATATGGCTACACCTTC. Its translation: CASSSMGWQGTHSYGYTF.

This clone was found many times. The chain carries TRBV5-5 and TRBJ2-2, with 12 positions matching TRBD2. V lost 4 bases to trimming and J lost 5 bases; unmatched junction nucleotides: 9. This CDR3 region has 17 residues. Germline CDR1 and CDR2: SGHKS and YYEKEE (reference sequence). CDR3 DNA: TGTGCCAGCAGCCCGGGACTAGCGGGCCCGGGAACCGGGGAGCTGTTTTTT. Its protein is CASSPGLAGPGTGELFF.

This rearrangement joins TRBV4-3 to TRBJ2-7, with 9 positions matching TRBD1. The germline V gene encodes CDR1 LGHNA and CDR2 YSLEER. With V trimmed by 4 bases and J by 3 bases, 7 bases remained unmatched. The CDR3 length is 15 residues. The CDR3, as DNA: TGCGCCAGCAGCCCCCACAGGGACAGGGTCTACGAGCAGTACTTC. The encoded protein is CASSPHRDRVYEQYF.

The chain uses TRBV6-2 or TRBV6-3 and TRBJ2-7; D may be TRBD1 (6 bases). This CDR3 is 15 amino acids long. V gave up 2 bases and J gave up 5 bases, with 16 bases separating them. Per germline, CDR1 MNHEY and CDR2 SVGEGT. The CDR3 nucleotides read TGTGCCAGCAGTTACAACGACAGGTTGGGGCACGAGCAGTACTTC. This gives the protein CASSYNDRLGHEQYF.

The chain links TRBV25-1 to TRBJ2-1, with TRBD1 matching 10 bases. There are 16 residues in the CDR3. V was clipped by 2 bases and J by 7 bases; unmatched bases: 8. Germline V gene lookup returns CDR1 MGHDK and CDR2 SYGVNS. CDR3 bases: TGTGCCAGCAGTGAACGGGGGACAGGGGATTATAATGAGCAGTTCTTC. It specifies CASSERGTGDYNEQFF. The variable domain in full, completed from reference TRBV25-1 and TRBJ2-1, reads EADIYQTPRYLVIGTGKKITLECSQTMGHDKMYWYQQDPGMELHLIHYSYGVNSTEKGDLSSESTVSRIRTEHFPLTLESARPSHTSQYLCASSERGTGDYNEQFFGPGTRLTVL.

The chain joins TRBV7-3 to TRBJ1-3; no clear D gene. There are 14 residues in the CDR3. The V gene's germline CDR1 is SGHTA and CDR2 FQGTGA. Deletions cut 2 bases from V and 0 bases from J, with 5 bases between. CDR3 DNA: TGTGCCAGCAGCTTAGGCACCTCTGGAAACACCATATATTTT. Its translation is CASSLGTSGNTIYF.

The chain is built from TRBV5-4 and TRBJ1-4; D is perhaps TRBD1 (6 bases). The V gene lost 2 bases and the J gene lost 7 bases, with 12 bases spanning the gap. Germline lookup yields CDR1 SGHNT and CDR2 YYREEE (reference sequence). The CDR3 covers 14 residues. The CDR3 bases are TGTGCCAGCAGCTTAGGGGGAAGGGCTGAAAAACTGTTTTTT. As protein: CASSLGGRAEKLFF.

The chain links TRBV5-1 to TRBJ1-4; TRBD1 is a possible D gene (6 bases). The V gene's germline CDR1 is SGHRS and CDR2 YFSETQ. Trimming took off 4 bases at V and 4 bases at J, with 17 bases between the two ends. This CDR3 has 16 residues. CDR3 region: CASSPQGLGGNEKLFF. CDR3 DNA sequence: TGCGCCAGCAGCCCCCAGGGCCTAGGGGGTAATGAAAAACTGTTTTTT.

This chain uses TRBV3-1 (or the pseudogene TRBV3-2) with TRBJ1-2; unclear D gene. V gave up 0 bases and J gave up 2 bases, with 13 bases separating them. The CDR3 has 16 amino acids. The germline V gene encodes CDR1 LGHDT and CDR2 YNNKEL (reference sequence). CDR3 residues: CASSQDGPYMNYGYTF. CDR3 DNA: TGTGCCAGCAGCCAAGATGGGCCATATATGAACTATGGCTACACCTTC.

The chain joins TRBV7-9 to TRBJ2-7; 7 nucleotides align to TRBD2. This CDR3 is 14 amino acids long. Germline values: CDR1 SEHNR, CDR2 FQNEAQ (reference sequence). The trim removed 1 base at V and 4 bases at J, leaving 4 bases unmatched. CDR3 loop: CASSLGSGNYEQYF. CDR3 in DNA: TGTGCCAGCAGCTTAGGGAGCGGGAATTACGAGCAGTACTTC.

This clone came up a few times. The chain employs TRBV6-1 and TRBJ2-7; D uncertain. Looked up from germline, CDR1 is MNHNS and CDR2 is SASEGT. V gave up 3 bases and J gave up 4 bases, with 16 bases separating them. The CDR3 is made up of 15 amino acids. The chain's CDR3 is CASSDNRVPKYEQYF. The DNA for the CDR3 is TGTGCCAGCAGTGACAACCGGGTCCCTAAGTACGAGCAGTACTTC.

This clone was counted a single time. This rearrangement joins TRBV20-1 to TRBJ1-2; D gene ambiguous. The germline CDR1 and CDR2 sequences are DFQATT and SNEGSKA (reference sequence). Trimming left V 1 base short and J 8 bases short, with 8 bases between. There are 11 residues in the CDR3. The CDR3: CSARVSAGYTF. The DNA for the CDR3 is TGCAGTGCTAGAGTGTCAGCGGGCTACACCTTC.

V is TRBV6-5 and J is TRBJ1-5; perhaps TRBD1 as D (5 bases). The CDR3 covers 14 residues. The germline V gene encodes CDR1 MNHEY and CDR2 SVGAGI. Trimming shortened V by 4 bases and J by 4 bases, and 11 bases separated the two germline ends. The CDR3 spells CASSSGGSNQPQHF. DNA for the CDR3: TGTGCCAGCAGTTCGGGGGGATCAAATCAGCCCCAGCATTTT.

This clone was seen once. The chain joins TRBV9 to TRBJ1-1; D ambiguous. Germline V gene lookup returns CDR1 SGDLS and CDR2 YYNGEE. Trimming shortened V by 4 bases and J by 7 bases, and 23 bases separated the two germline ends. The CDR3 is made up of 16 amino acids. CDR3 coding DNA: TGTGCCAGCAGCCCCCAGGAGGGAAGGACCTACTATGAAGCTTTCTTT. This codes for CASSPQEGRTYYEAFF.

The rearrangement joins TRBV6-5 to TRBJ1-6; 7 bases match TRBD1. Trimming removed 6 bases from V and 9 bases from J; junction bases left unmatched: 11. The CDR3 extends over 15 amino acids. Germline V CDR1 and CDR2: MNHEY, SVGAGI. CDR3: CASRTVTGFTSPLHF. CDR3 nucleotide sequence: TGTGCCAGCAGGACCGTGACAGGGTTTACTTCACCCCTCCACTTT.

V gene TRBV7-2 combines with J gene TRBJ2-7; D might be TRBD2 (7 bases). The length of the CDR3 is 14 residues. Germline CDR1 is SGHTA and CDR2 is FQGNSA. The V end lost 3 bases, the J end lost 4 bases, and 13 bases lay between the germline ends. The CDR3: CASSLRGGIYEQYF. The CDR3 nucleotides read TGTGCCAGCAGCTTGAGGGGGGGCATTTACGAGCAGTACTTC.

The V and J genes are TRBV6-2 or TRBV6-3 and TRBJ2-4, with TRBD2 matching over 9 bases. This CDR3 spans 14 amino acids. After removal of 4 bases from V and 6 bases from J, the junction contained 4 bases not matched to a gene. CDR1 and CDR2 (germline): MNHEY, SVGEGT. CDR3: CASSFHSGGNIQYF. The CDR3 DNA reads TGTGCCAGCAGTTTCCATAGCGGGGGAAACATTCAGTACTTC.

The chain couples TRBV27 to TRBJ1-4; TRBD1 is a possible D gene (6 bases). This CDR3 has 15 amino acids. V shed 1 base and J shed 4 bases, with 10 bases lying between them. CDR1 MNHEY and CDR2 SMNVEV come from the germline V gene (reference sequence). The CDR3 region is CASSLLGGYNEKLFF. CDR3 sequence (DNA): TGTGCCAGCAGTTTATTAGGGGGATATAATGAAAAACTGTTTTTT.

This clone was seen only a few times. The junction and the germline gene differ at one end; a read error may be behind it. The chain links TRBV5-1 to TRBJ1-2; no definite D call. Looked up from germline, CDR1 is SGHRS and CDR2 is YFSETQ. This CDR3 region has 14 residues. Here the CDR3 DNA reads TGCGCCAGCACCTTGGATAGTACCCTATATGGCTACACCTTC. It translates to CASTLDSTLYGYTF. The variable domain in full, completed from reference TRBV5-1 and TRBJ1-2, reads KAGVTQTPRYLIKTRGQQVTLSCSPISGHRSVSWYQQTPGQGLQFLFEYFSETQRNKGNFPGRFSGRQFSNSRSEMNVSTLELGDSALYLCASTLDSTLYGYTFGSGTRLTVV.

This clone was recorded once. The chain combines TRBV5-6 with TRBJ1-1; 8 bases map to TRBD1. CDR1 SGHDT and CDR2 YYEEEE come from the germline V gene. V dropped 3 bases and J dropped 1; count of bases not matched to a gene: 2. This CDR3 contains 14 residues. CDR3 DNA: TGTGCCAGCAGCTACGGGACAGGGAACACTGAAGCTTTCTTT. Translating it yields CASSYGTGNTEAFF. The full variable domain, completed using reference TRBV5-6 and TRBJ1-1, is DAGVTQSPTHLIKTRGQQVTLRCSPKSGHDTVSWYQQALGQGPQFIFQYYEEEERQRGNFPDRFSGHQFPNYSSELNVNALLLGDSALYLCASSYGTGNTEAFFGQGTRLTVV.

The chain couples TRBV9 to TRBJ1-2, with a weak D call TRBD1 (6 bases). Germline CDR1 reads SGDLS; CDR2 reads YYNGEE. V was trimmed by 0 bases and J by 2 bases, leaving 17 bases between them. CDR3 size: 17 residues. The CDR3 loop reads CASSVGGGPKLNYGYTF. The CDR3 DNA reads as TGTGCCAGCAGCGTAGGCGGGGGGCCGAAGCTAAACTATGGCTACACCTTC. Supplemented by reference TRBV9 and TRBJ1-2, the full variable domain reads DSGVTQTPKHLITATGQRVTLRCSPRSGDLSVYWYQQSLDQGLQFLIQYYNGEERAKGNILERFSAQQFPDLHSELNLSSLELGDSALYFCASSVGGGPKLNYGYTFGSGTRLTVV.

This clone appeared a single time. The gene calls are TRBV6-6 and TRBJ2-3; TRBD2 agrees at 9 bases. The CDR3 has 15 residues. Germline V gene lookup returns CDR1 MNHNY and CDR2 SVGAGI (reference sequence). The ends lost 6 bases at V and 5 bases at J; junction bases unmatched: 9. CDR3 DNA: TGTGCCAGCAGACCGACTAGCGGCCGAGAAGATACGCAGTATTTT. Amino acids: CASRPTSGREDTQYF.

The V gene is TRBV27, the J gene TRBJ2-2; 10 bases fit TRBD1. In germline, CDR1 is MNHEY, CDR2 SMNVEV (reference sequence). The CDR3 is 15 residues long. V lost 6 bases, J lost 3 bases, and 4 bases stayed unmatched. The CDR3 coding sequence is TGTGCCAGCAGAACCGGGACAGGGGACACCGGGGAGCTGTTTTTT. It encodes CASRTGTGDTGELFF.

The gene calls are TRBV6-5 and TRBJ2-5; 11 nucleotides match TRBD2. Germline CDR1 is MNHEY and CDR2 is SVGAGI. V was clipped by 6 bases and J by 0 bases; unmatched bases: 3. The length of the CDR3 is 15 residues. CDR3: CASRSSGGYQETQYF. The DNA of the CDR3 is TGTGCCAGCAGGTCTAGCGGGGGGTACCAAGAGACCCAGTACTTC.

The J gene is TRBJ1-1, the V gene TRBV29-1; TRBD1 aligns across 7 bases. J lost 0 bases, V lost 7 bases, and 8 bases had no gene match. The CDR3 has 14 residues. Looked up from germline, CDR1 is SQVTM and CDR2 is ANQGSEA. For the CDR3, the DNA is TGCAGCGCCAGGACAGGATTAATGAACACTGAAGCTTTCTTT. Amino acid sequence: CSARTGLMNTEAFF. The whole variable domain, filled in from reference TRBV29-1 and TRBJ1-1, reads SAVISQKPSRDICQRGTSLTIQCQVDSQVTMMFWYRQQPGQSLTLIATANQGSEATYESGFVIDKFPISRPNLTFSTLTVSNMSPEDSSIYLCSARTGLMNTEAFFGQGTRLTVV.